The 27 T cell receptor beta chains reported below all come from one sample, sequenced in a study of identical twins. TCRdb reanalysed the 5' RACE reads using MiXCR and keeps one entry per CDR3 protein. Of approximately 620,000 distinct CDR3 sequences listed, over 8.5% are singletons. These data were also filed under a second study, of yellow fever vaccine responses in identical twins.

What was sequenced was PBMCs. Receptors originate from a woman aged 18-29 years in good health.

The chain is built from TRBV11-3 and TRBJ2-3; D remains ambiguous. Germline V gene sequence: CDR1 SGHNT, CDR2 YENEEA. This CDR3 has 13 amino acids. V lost 2 bases to trimming and J lost 6 bases, with 9 bases between them. DNA for the CDR3: TGTGCCAGCAGCTTAACAGCCCGGGATACGCAGTATTTT. Its protein is CASSLTARDTQYF. Drawing the rest from reference TRBV11-3 and TRBJ2-3, the complete variable domain is EAGVVQSPRYKIIEKKQPVAFWCNPISGHNTLYWYLQNLGQGPELLIRYENEEAVDDSQLPKDRFSAERLKGVDSTLKIQPAELGDSAVYLCASSLTARDTQYFGPGTRLTVL.

This clonotype was observed a few times. The gene calls are TRBV4-3 and TRBJ1-2; 9 nucleotides match TRBD1. V gave up 0 bases and J gave up 4 bases; unmatched junction bases: 3. This CDR3 is 15 amino acids long. Germline values: CDR1 LGHNA, CDR2 YSLEER. CDR3 DNA: TGCGCCAGCAGCCAAGATGGGACAGGGATCTATGGCTACACCTTC. Amino acid sequence: CASSQDGTGIYGYTF.

There are a few counts of this clonotype. This chain uses TRBV4-3 with TRBJ2-1; 9 bases fit TRBD1. Germline V gene lookup returns CDR1 LGHNA and CDR2 YSLEER. V shed 0 bases, J shed 10 bases, and the junction held 4 bases outside the gene matches. CDR3 size: 14 residues. CDR3 sequence (DNA): TGCGCCAGCAGCCAAGAAACAGGGGGCCGGGAGCAGTTCTTC. Protein sequence: CASSQETGGREQFF.

The chain carries TRBV5-1 and TRBJ2-3; 8 bases fit TRBD2. The germline gives CDR1 SGHRS, CDR2 YFSETQ. V dropped 8 bases and J dropped 0; count of bases not matched to a gene: 14. The CDR3 is 17 residues long. CDR3 DNA sequence: TGCGCCAGTTCTGCAAGGACCCCGGGGGGGAGCACAGATACGCAGTATTTT. As protein: CASSARTPGGSTDTQYF.

The table lists this clonotype with a few counts. The chain is built from TRBV27 and TRBJ1-5; D is unclear. Trimming took off 4 bases at V and 5 bases at J, with 9 bases between the two ends. The length of the CDR3 is 13 residues. The V gene's germline CDR1 is MNHEY and CDR2 SMNVEV (reference sequence). The chain's CDR3 is CASSWATDQPQHF. The CDR3 coding sequence is TGTGCCAGCAGTTGGGCCACCGATCAGCCCCAGCATTTT.

Ten or more counts support this clonotype. This sequence joins TRBV29-1 and TRBJ2-1; the match to TRBD2 covers 7 bases. CDR1 is SQVTM and CDR2 is ANQGSEA in the germline V gene. The CDR3 length is 13 residues. V dropped 8 bases and J dropped 2; count of bases not matched to a gene: 6. The CDR3 here is CSYRGVPYNEQFF. The CDR3 bases are TGCAGCTACCGGGGGGTCCCCTACAATGAGCAGTTCTTC.

This clonotype was detected a few times. This sequence joins TRBV7-2 and TRBJ2-3; possibly TRBD2 for D (6 bases). Trimming took 6 bases from V and 4 from J, leaving 17 bases between them. This CDR3 region has 15 residues. In germline, CDR1 is SGHTA, CDR2 FQGNSA. The CDR3 DNA sequence: TGTGCCAGCAGACCCCCGGGACTTATTTCAGATACGCAGTATTTT. Translation: CASRPPGLISDTQYF.

The genes are TRBV6-2 or TRBV6-3 and TRBJ1-5; no firm D call. The V and J ends lost 5 bases and 5 bases respectively, with 22 bases between them. CDR3 size: 17 residues. Looked up from germline, CDR1 is MNHEY and CDR2 is SVGEGT. CDR3 loop: CASSPRVAVLSHQPQHF. The DNA of the CDR3 is TGTGCCAGCAGTCCGAGAGTGGCGGTGCTTTCCCATCAGCCCCAGCATTTT.

This clonotype has just a few counts. The chain has TRBV20-1 and TRBJ2-5; TRBD2 matches at 9 bases. CDR3 length: 16 amino acids. The V and J ends lost 0 bases and 5 bases, in that order; junction bases with no gene match: 10. Looked up from germline, CDR1 is DFQATT and CDR2 is SNEGSKA (reference sequence). The CDR3 here is CSARDGAGGSWETQYF. The CDR3, as DNA: TGCAGTGCTAGAGATGGGGCGGGAGGGTCGTGGGAGACCCAGTACTTC.

The chain is built from TRBV5-1 and TRBJ2-7; TRBD2 might be the D (7 bases). Germline V CDR1 and CDR2: SGHRS, YFSETQ. The CDR3 has 16 residues. V was shortened by 2 bases and J by 6 bases, with 21 bases between the two germline ends. The CDR3 DNA sequence: TGCGCCAGCAGCTTCCAAGGGGGGGCCGGAGTCCTCGAGCAGTACTTC. Translating gives CASSFQGGAGVLEQYF.

This CDR3 reads CASSPYFRGDYEQYF. The CDR3 region has the DNA TGTGCCAGCAGTCCCTACTTCAGGGGGGACTACGAGCAGTACTTC. The chain is built from TRBV28 and TRBJ2-7, with D perhaps matching TRBD1 (7 bases). Deletions cut 5 bases from V and 3 bases from J, with 17 bases between. Germline loops: CDR1 MDHEN, CDR2 SYDVKM. This CDR3 has 15 amino acids.

In its sample, this clonotype was seen many times. The J gene is TRBJ2-1, the V gene TRBV30; D call uncertain. The V and J ends lost 2 bases and 0 bases respectively, with 5 bases between them. This CDR3 has 13 amino acids. From germline, CDR1 is GTSNPN and CDR2 SVGIG (reference sequence). CDR3 DNA sequence: TGTGCCTGGAGTAGGAGCTCCTACAATGAGCAGTTCTTC. This sequence encodes CAWSRSSYNEQFF.

The chain combines TRBV14 with TRBJ2-1, with D uncertain. The germline V gene has CDR1 SGHDN and CDR2 FVKESK. CDR3 size: 17 residues. V lost 1 base, J lost 2 bases, and 15 bases lay in between. This chain's CDR3 is CASSQAKMESTYNEQFF. The CDR3 DNA reads TGTGCCAGCAGCCAAGCCAAAATGGAATCGACCTACAATGAGCAGTTCTTC.

The chain links TRBV9 to TRBJ2-7; the match to TRBD2 covers 10 bases. The CDR3 runs 15 residues. Germline V gene sequence: CDR1 SGDLS, CDR2 YYNGEE. Trimming at V came to 2 bases and at J to 2 bases, leaving 4 bases not matched to a gene. CDR3 sequence reads: CASSVEREGPYEQYF. CDR3 nucleotides: TGTGCCAGCAGCGTCGAGCGGGAGGGTCCCTACGAGCAGTACTTC.

This clonotype was seen a handful of times. V is TRBV11-2 and J is TRBJ1-2; D not resolved. V gave up 0 bases and J gave up 7 bases, with 18 bases separating them. The CDR3 has 16 residues. CDR1 and CDR2 from the germline V gene are SGHAT and FQNNGV. Written as DNA, the CDR3 is TGTGCCAGCAGCTTAGAGGTTGCTAGGGTCGGTGCTGGCTACACCTTC. Translation: CASSLEVARVGAGYTF.

This clonotype was seen at least ten times. As DNA, the CDR3 is TGCAGCGTCTCGGGACAGATGAACACTGAAGCTTTCTTT. Translated, it gives CSVSGQMNTEAFF. The chain combines TRBV29-1 with TRBJ1-1; the match to TRBD1 covers 7 bases. The CDR3 runs 13 residues. Germline-derived CDR1 and CDR2 are SQVTM and ANQGSEA. Trimming removed 6 bases from V and 0 bases from J; junction bases left unmatched: 4.

This clonotype was picked up a small number of times. The chain employs TRBV18 and TRBJ2-3; 8 nucleotides line up with TRBD2. The length of the CDR3 is 14 residues. The germline CDR1 and CDR2 sequences are KGHSH and LQKENI. J lost 6 bases, V lost 3 bases, and 5 bases had no gene match. The CDR3 protein is CASSPGLVGDTQYF. CDR3 bases: TGTGCCAGCTCACCGGGACTAGTTGGCGATACGCAGTATTTT.

This clonotype was observed many times. This chain links TRBV20-1 with TRBJ2-7; 13 bases map to TRBD2. The ends lost 5 bases at V and 4 bases at J; junction bases unmatched: 5. Germline V lookup: CDR1 DFQATT, CDR2 SNEGSKA (reference sequence). The CDR3 covers 14 residues. The CDR3 DNA reads as TGCAGTGCTGGGGGACTAGCGGGGAGATACGAGCAGTACTTC. Its protein product is CSAGGLAGRYEQYF.

This clonotype was counted only a few times. The genes are TRBV7-9 and TRBJ1-5; TRBD1 matches 7 bases. V lost 5 bases, J lost 3 bases, and 4 bases stayed unmatched. In germline, CDR1 is SEHNR, CDR2 FQNEAQ (reference sequence). CDR3 length equals 14 residues. The CDR3 region has the DNA TGTGCCAGCAGCCCGGGACAGCCCAATCAGCCCCAGCATTTT. It specifies CASSPGQPNQPQHF.

The table lists this clonotype with a few counts. CDR3 coding DNA: TGTGCCACCAGTGATCCTACAGGGGGCATCTCCGAGCAGTACTTC. It codes for CATSDPTGGISEQYF. The chain is built from TRBV24-1 and TRBJ2-7; TRBD1 matches at 9 bases. This CDR3 has 15 amino acids. Germline CDR1 is KGHDR and CDR2 is SFDVKD. V was clipped by 3 bases and J by 6 bases; unmatched bases: 8.

This clonotype was observed at least ten times. The chain uses TRBV20-1 and TRBJ2-7, with 7 bases that match TRBD1. Germline assignment: CDR1 DFQATT and CDR2 SNEGSKA (reference sequence). The CDR3 has 12 amino acids. After removal of 6 bases from V and 2 bases from J, the junction contained 4 bases not matched to a gene. This CDR3 reads CSARQGPYEQYF. CDR3 DNA: TGCAGTGCGCGACAGGGCCCCTACGAGCAGTACTTC.

In this sample, this clonotype turned up a few times. The V gene is TRBV27, the J gene TRBJ2-1, with a possible D match to TRBD1 (6 bases). In germline, CDR1 is MNHEY, CDR2 SMNVEV (reference sequence). Trimming removed 7 bases at V and 2 bases at J, with 12 bases between. The CDR3 length is 14 residues. CDR3 region: CASNPQGTYNEQFF. The CDR3 DNA is TGTGCCAGCAACCCACAGGGAACCTACAATGAGCAGTTCTTC.

This clonotype was observed a handful of times. The chain combines TRBV9 with TRBJ2-7, with 7 bases lining up with TRBD2. This CDR3 region has 16 residues. The germline CDR1 and CDR2 sequences are SGDLS and YYNGEE. Germline trimming cut 0 bases from V and 4 bases from J; bases unmatched to any gene: 10. CDR3 sequence (DNA): TGTGCCAGCAGCGTAGGTAAGCGGGACCCAGCTTACGAGCAGTACTTC. Its protein is CASSVGKRDPAYEQYF. The full variable domain, completed using reference TRBV9 and TRBJ2-7, is DSGVTQTPKHLITATGQRVTLRCSPRSGDLSVYWYQQSLDQGLQFLIQYYNGEERAKGNILERFSAQQFPDLHSELNLSSLELGDSALYFCASSVGKRDPAYEQYFGPGTRLTVT.

There are many counts of this clonotype. The chain combines TRBV12-3 or TRBV12-4 with TRBJ1-5, with 11 nucleotides matching TRBD1. The CDR3 has 15 residues. Losses at the gene ends were 6 bases for V and 7 bases for J; bases not matched to a gene: 8. In DNA, the CDR3 is TGTGCCAGCAGGTTCGGACAGGGGGCTAGGCAGCCCCAGCATTTT. It codes for CASRFGQGARQPQHF.

This clonotype was recorded a few times. This chain connects TRBV20-1 to TRBJ2-7; D assignment may be TRBD1 or TRBD2 (5 bases each). The CDR3 totals 14 residues. Trimming took off 5 bases at V and 0 bases at J, with 14 bases between the two ends. Germline V gene lookup returns CDR1 DFQATT and CDR2 SNEGSKA (reference sequence). For the CDR3, the DNA is TGCAGTGCTCCTCCCCTGGGACCCTCCTACGAGCAGTACTTC. The encoded protein is CSAPPLGPSYEQYF.

This clonotype has only a few counts. The chain links TRBV7-3 to TRBJ2-1; D is unclear. Germline V gene data show CDR1 as SGHTA and CDR2 as FQGTGA. The CDR3 totals 13 residues. Trimming shortened V by 6 bases and J by 5 bases, and 11 bases separated the two germline ends. CDR3 bases: TGTGCCAGCAGGAAGGCAGGTAACAATGAGCAGTTCTTC. Its protein product is CASRKAGNNEQFF.

The genes are TRBV20-1 and TRBJ1-6; perhaps TRBD1 as D (6 bases). With 2 bases removed from V and 7 bases from J, the gap between germline ends came to 9 bases. CDR1 DFQATT and CDR2 SNEGSKA come from the germline V gene (reference sequence). This CDR3 contains 13 residues. The CDR3: CSARRTENSPLHF. CDR3 nucleotides: TGCAGTGCTAGACGGACAGAGAATTCACCCCTCCACTTT.